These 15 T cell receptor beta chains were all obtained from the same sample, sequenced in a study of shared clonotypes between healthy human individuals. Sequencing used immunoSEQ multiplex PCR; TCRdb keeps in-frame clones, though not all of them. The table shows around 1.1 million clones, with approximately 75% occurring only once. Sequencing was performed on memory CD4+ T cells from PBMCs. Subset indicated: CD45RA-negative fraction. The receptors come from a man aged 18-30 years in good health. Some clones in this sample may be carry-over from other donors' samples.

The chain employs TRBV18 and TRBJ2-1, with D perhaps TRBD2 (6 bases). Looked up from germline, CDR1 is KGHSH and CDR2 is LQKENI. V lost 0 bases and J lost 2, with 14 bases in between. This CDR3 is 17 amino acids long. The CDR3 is CASSPPRMAGPYNEQFF. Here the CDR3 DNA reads TGTGCCAGCTCACCACCGAGAATGGCGGGGCCCTACAATGAGCAGTTCTTC.

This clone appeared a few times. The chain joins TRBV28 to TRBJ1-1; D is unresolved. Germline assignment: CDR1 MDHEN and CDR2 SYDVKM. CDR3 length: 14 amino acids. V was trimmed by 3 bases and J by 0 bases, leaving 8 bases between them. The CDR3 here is CASSLAALNTEAFF. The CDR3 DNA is TGTGCCAGCAGTTTGGCAGCCTTGAACACTGAAGCTTTCTTT.

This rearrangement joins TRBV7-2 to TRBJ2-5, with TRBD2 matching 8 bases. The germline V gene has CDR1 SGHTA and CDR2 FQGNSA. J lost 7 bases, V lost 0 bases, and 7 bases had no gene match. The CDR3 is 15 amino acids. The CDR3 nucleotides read TGTGCCAGCAGCTTAGCGAGCGGGAGTGTGTGGACCCAGTACTTC. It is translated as CASSLASGSVWTQYF.

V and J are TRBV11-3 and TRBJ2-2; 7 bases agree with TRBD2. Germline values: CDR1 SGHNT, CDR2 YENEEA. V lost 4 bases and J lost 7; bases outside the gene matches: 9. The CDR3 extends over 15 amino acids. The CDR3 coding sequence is TGTGCCAGCAGCTCATCGGCGGGAGTGGGCGGGGAGCTGTTTTTT. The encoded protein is CASSSSAGVGGELFF.

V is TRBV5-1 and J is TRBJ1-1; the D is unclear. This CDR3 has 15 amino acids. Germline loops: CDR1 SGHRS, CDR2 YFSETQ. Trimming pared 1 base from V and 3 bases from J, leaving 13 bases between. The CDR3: CASSLLGVPDTEAFF. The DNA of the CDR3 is TGCGCCAGCAGCTTGCTTGGGGTTCCGGACACTGAAGCTTTCTTT.

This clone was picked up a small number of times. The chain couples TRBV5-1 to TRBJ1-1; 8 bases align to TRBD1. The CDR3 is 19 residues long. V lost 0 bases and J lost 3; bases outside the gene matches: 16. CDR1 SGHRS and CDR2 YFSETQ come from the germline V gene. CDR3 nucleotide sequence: TGCGCCAGCAGCTTGGTCACCACGCCAGGGGGCGCAGAGGACACTGAAGCTTTCTTT. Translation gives CASSLVTTPGGAEDTEAFF. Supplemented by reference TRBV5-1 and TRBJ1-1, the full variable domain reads KAGVTQTPRYLIKTRGQQVTLSCSPISGHRSVSWYQQTPGQGLQFLFEYFSETQRNKGNFPGRFSGRQFSNSRSEMNVSTLELGDSALYLCASSLVTTPGGAEDTEAFFGQGTRLTVV.

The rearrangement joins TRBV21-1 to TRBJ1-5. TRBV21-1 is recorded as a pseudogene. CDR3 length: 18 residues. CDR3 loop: CASSARTLGGDSNQPQHF. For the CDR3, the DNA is TGTGCCAGCAGCGCTCGCACTTTAGGGGGGGATAGCAATCAGCCCCAGCATTTT.

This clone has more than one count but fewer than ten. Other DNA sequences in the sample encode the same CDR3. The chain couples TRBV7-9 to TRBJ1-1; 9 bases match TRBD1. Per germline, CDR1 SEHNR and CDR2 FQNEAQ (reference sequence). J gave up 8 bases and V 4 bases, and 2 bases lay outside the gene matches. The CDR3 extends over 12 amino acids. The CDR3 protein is CASSSGQGEAFF. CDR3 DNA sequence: TGTGCCAGCAGCTCCGGACAGGGGGAAGCTTTCTTT.

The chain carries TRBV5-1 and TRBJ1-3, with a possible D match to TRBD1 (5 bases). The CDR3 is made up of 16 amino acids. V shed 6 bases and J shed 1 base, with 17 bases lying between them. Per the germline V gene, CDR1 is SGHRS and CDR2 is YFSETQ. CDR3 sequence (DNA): TGCGCCAGCACCATGGGGGGGATCGGATCTGGAAACACCATATATTTT. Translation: CASTMGGIGSGNTIYF.

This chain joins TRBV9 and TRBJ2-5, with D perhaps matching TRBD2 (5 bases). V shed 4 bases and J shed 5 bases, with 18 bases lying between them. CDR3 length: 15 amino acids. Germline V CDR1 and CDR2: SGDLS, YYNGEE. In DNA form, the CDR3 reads TGTGCCAGCAGCTTCCGAGGGAGCCTAGGGGAGACCCAGTACTTC. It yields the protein CASSFRGSLGETQYF. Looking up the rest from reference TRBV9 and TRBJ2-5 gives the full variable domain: DSGVTQTPKHLITATGQRVTLRCSPRSGDLSVYWYQQSLDQGLQFLIQYYNGEERAKGNILERFSAQQFPDLHSELNLSSLELGDSALYFCASSFRGSLGETQYFGPGTRLLVL.

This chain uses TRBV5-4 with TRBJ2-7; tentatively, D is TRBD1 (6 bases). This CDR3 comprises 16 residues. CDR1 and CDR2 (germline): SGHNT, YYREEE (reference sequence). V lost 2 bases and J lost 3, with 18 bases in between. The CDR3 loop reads CASSFEGESIHYEQYF. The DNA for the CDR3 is TGTGCCAGCAGCTTCGAGGGGGAGAGCATCCACTACGAGCAGTACTTC.

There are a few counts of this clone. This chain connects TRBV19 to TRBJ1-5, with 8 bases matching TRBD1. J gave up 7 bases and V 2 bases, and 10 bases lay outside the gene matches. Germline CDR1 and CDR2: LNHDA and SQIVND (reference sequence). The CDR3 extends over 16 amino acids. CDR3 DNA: TGTGCCAGTAGTATACCAGGATCAGGGGGCCTCCAGCCCCAGCATTTT. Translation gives CASSIPGSGGLQPQHF. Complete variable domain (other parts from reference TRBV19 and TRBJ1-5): DGGITQSPKYLFRKEGQNVTLSCEQNLNHDAMYWYRQDPGQGLRLIYYSQIVNDFQKGDIAEGYSVSREKKESFPLTVTSAQKNPTAFYLCASSIPGSGGLQPQHFGDGTRLSIL.

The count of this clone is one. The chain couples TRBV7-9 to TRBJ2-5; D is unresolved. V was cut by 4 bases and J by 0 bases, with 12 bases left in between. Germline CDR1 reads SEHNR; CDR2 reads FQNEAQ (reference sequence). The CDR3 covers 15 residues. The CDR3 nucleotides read TGTGCCAGCAGCTCGGGCAGCCATTACCAAGAGACCCAGTACTTC. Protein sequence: CASSSGSHYQETQYF.

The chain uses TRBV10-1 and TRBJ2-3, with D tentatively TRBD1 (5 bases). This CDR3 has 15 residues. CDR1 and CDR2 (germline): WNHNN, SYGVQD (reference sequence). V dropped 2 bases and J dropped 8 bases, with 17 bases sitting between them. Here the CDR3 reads CASSEQTLAQGTQYF. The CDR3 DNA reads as TGCGCCAGCAGTGAGCAAACACTGGCTCAGGGTACGCAGTATTTT.

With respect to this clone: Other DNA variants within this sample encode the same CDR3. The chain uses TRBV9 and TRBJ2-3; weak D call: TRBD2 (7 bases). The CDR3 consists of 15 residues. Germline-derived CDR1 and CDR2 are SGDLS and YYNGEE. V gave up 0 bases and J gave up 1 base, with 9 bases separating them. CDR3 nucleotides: TGTGCCAGCAGCGTAGAAGGGGGGGGCACAGATACGCAGTATTTT. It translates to CASSVEGGGTDTQYF.